The clone carrying this T cell receptor (beta chain) has just one count. This sample is drawn from a study of T cell changes during pregnancy in multiple sclerosis. Only in-frame clones appear in the TCRdb table, and some are missing; sequencing was by immunoSEQ multiplex PCR. The sample carries about 59,000 clones, roughly 90% recorded once. CDR1 is SGHAT, CDR2 FQNNGV, per germline. V was cut by 0 bases and J by 2 bases, with 5 bases left in between. The CDR3 covers 14 residues. This receptor was taken from a female donor with multiple sclerosis, enrolled in a pregnancy study. Material: peripheral blood, obtained before pregnancy. The genes are TRBV11-2 and TRBJ2-4; no definite D call. CDR3 amino acids: CASSLERTKNIQYF. Written as DNA, the CDR3 is TGTGCCAGCAGCTTAGAGCGGACCAAAAACATTCAGTACTTC. The entire variable domain, with the rest obtained from reference TRBV11-2 and TRBJ2-4, is as follows: EAGVAQSPRYKIIEKRQSVAFWCNPISGHATLYWYQQILGQGPKLLIQFQNNGVVDDSQLPKDRFSAERLKGVDSTLKIQPAKLEDSAVYLCASSLERTKNIQYFGAGTRLSVL.